A single sample is the source of the 13 T cell receptor beta chains below, sequenced in a study of blood T cell repertoires in COVID-19. The method was immunoSEQ multiplex PCR; TCRdb's version includes in-frame clones alone and lacks a portion of them. The table has a few hundred thousand clones, 70% to 90% seen once. The specimen was peripheral blood. Every receptor here comes from a woman aged 18-29 years who had recovered from COVID-19.

The V and J genes are TRBV9 and TRBJ2-3; weak D call: TRBD1 (5 bases). Germline CDR1 SGDLS, CDR2 YYNGEE. V was shortened by 0 bases and J by 2 bases, with 10 bases between the two germline ends. The CDR3 extends over 15 amino acids. DNA of the CDR3: TGTGCCAGCAGCGTAGTGATAGGGGTCACAGATACGCAGTATTTT. Its translation is CASSVVIGVTDTQYF.

CDR3 in amino acids: CASSEGLAGVTGELFF. CDR3 sequence (DNA): TGTGCCAGCAGTGAGGGACTAGCGGGAGTCACCGGGGAGCTGTTTTTT. The chain links TRBV6-4 to TRBJ2-2; 14 bases align to TRBD2. CDR1 and CDR2 from the germline V gene are MRHNA and SNTAGT. CDR3 length: 16 residues. Trimming cost V 3 bases and J 4 bases; bases outside gene matches: 1.

The rearrangement joins TRBV5-5 to TRBJ2-3; TRBD2 agrees at 13 bases. Germline assignment: CDR1 SGHKS and CDR2 YYEKEE (reference sequence). The junction had 15 bases not matched to a gene; V was cut back by 4 bases and J by 4 bases. The CDR3 totals 19 residues. CDR3 residues: CASSLVWEVGLAGPDTQYF. The CDR3, as DNA: TGTGCCAGCAGCCTGGTTTGGGAAGTGGGACTAGCGGGACCAGATACGCAGTATTTT.

The J gene is TRBJ2-7, the V gene TRBV7-9; D not certain. V lost 2 bases, J lost 6 bases, and 8 bases lay in between. The CDR3 has 12 residues. The germline gives CDR1 SEHNR, CDR2 FQNEAQ (reference sequence). This CDR3 reads CASSLNQFEQYF. The CDR3 DNA reads as TGTGCCAGCAGCTTAAATCAGTTCGAGCAGTACTTC.

Only one count was recorded for this clone. The chain is built from TRBV20-1 and TRBJ2-1; TRBD2 aligns across 10 bases. V trimming: 3 bases; J trimming: 2 bases; junction bases outside the gene matches: 7. Germline CDR1 DFQATT, CDR2 SNEGSKA (reference sequence). This CDR3 has 16 amino acids. CDR3 in DNA: TGCAGTGCTAGTCTGACTAGCGGGCCCCCCTACAATGAGCAGTTCTTC. Protein: CSASLTSGPPYNEQFF.

The chain is built from TRBV6-1 and TRBJ1-2; 8 bases align to TRBD1. This CDR3 is built from 17 residues. The V segment lost 0 bases and the J segment 6 bases; nucleotides outside the gene matches: 12. Germline CDR1 reads MNHNS; CDR2 reads SASEGT. This CDR3 is CASSEARTGPPSHGYTF. CDR3 bases: TGTGCCAGCAGTGAAGCGCGGACAGGGCCTCCCTCCCATGGCTACACCTTC.

The chain joins TRBV11-2 to TRBJ2-5; 9 bases fit TRBD2. After removal of 4 bases from V and 5 bases from J, the junction contained 8 bases not matched to a gene. The V gene's germline CDR1 is SGHAT and CDR2 FQNNGV. This CDR3 has 15 residues. In DNA, the CDR3 is TGTGCCAGCAGCTCGACGACTAGCGGTTGGGAGACCCAGTACTTC. This gives the protein CASSSTTSGWETQYF.

The chain has TRBV11-1 and TRBJ1-1; no clear D. The germline V and J ends were trimmed by 2 bases and 0 bases, with 13 bases remaining between them. CDR1 and CDR2 (germline): SGHAT, FQDESV (reference sequence). The CDR3 loop spans 16 amino acids. CDR3 protein: CASSLLTMALNTEAFF. CDR3 coding DNA: TGTGCCAGCAGCTTACTTACTATGGCTTTGAACACTGAAGCTTTCTTT.

The chain links TRBV3-1 (or the pseudogene TRBV3-2) to TRBJ1-1; 8 bases are shared with TRBD1. The CDR3 totals 14 residues. V shed 1 base and J 3 bases; nucleotides not matched to a gene: 1. Germline V lookup: CDR1 LGHDT, CDR2 YNNKEL (reference sequence). CDR3 sequence reads: CASSQATGDTEAFF. As DNA, the CDR3 is TGTGCCAGCAGCCAAGCGACAGGGGACACTGAAGCTTTCTTT.

This clone turned up a few times. The rearrangement uses TRBV7-2 and TRBJ1-5, with D possibly matching TRBD1 (6 bases). This CDR3 is built from 12 residues. Germline assignment: CDR1 SGHTA and CDR2 FQGNSA. With 6 bases removed from V and 8 bases from J, the gap between germline ends came to 11 bases. CDR3 sequence reads: CASSFTGKPQHF. The CDR3 nucleotides read TGTGCCAGCAGTTTTACAGGGAAGCCCCAGCATTTT.

The chain links TRBV4-1 to TRBJ1-3; 8 bases map to TRBD1. V trimming: 1 base; J trimming: 4 bases; junction bases outside the gene matches: 6. Germline values: CDR1 MGHRA, CDR2 YSYEKL. This CDR3 comprises 16 residues. The CDR3 protein is CASSQGQGAEGNTIYF. DNA of the CDR3: TGCGCCAGCAGCCAAGGGCAGGGGGCAGAAGGAAACACCATATATTTT.

This clone was counted a single time. This chain links TRBV19 with TRBJ2-7; 12 nucleotides line up with TRBD2. The CDR3 sequence is 15 residues long. V lost 5 bases to trimming and J lost 2 bases; unmatched junction nucleotides: 4. The V gene's germline CDR1 is LNHDA and CDR2 SQIVND (reference sequence). In nucleotides, the CDR3 is TGTGCCAGTAGTCCGGGACTAGCGGGTACCTACGAGCAGTACTTC. It is translated as CASSPGLAGTYEQYF.

The J gene is TRBJ2-7, the V gene TRBV5-4, with TRBD1 identical over 7 bases. J was trimmed by 4 bases and V by 3 bases; bases with no gene match: 10. This CDR3 spans 15 amino acids. In germline, CDR1 is SGHNT, CDR2 YYREEE (reference sequence). CDR3 nucleotides: TGTGCCAGCAGCTCCCTCGACAGGGACGAGTACGAGCAGTACTTC. Encoded protein: CASSSLDRDEYEQYF.